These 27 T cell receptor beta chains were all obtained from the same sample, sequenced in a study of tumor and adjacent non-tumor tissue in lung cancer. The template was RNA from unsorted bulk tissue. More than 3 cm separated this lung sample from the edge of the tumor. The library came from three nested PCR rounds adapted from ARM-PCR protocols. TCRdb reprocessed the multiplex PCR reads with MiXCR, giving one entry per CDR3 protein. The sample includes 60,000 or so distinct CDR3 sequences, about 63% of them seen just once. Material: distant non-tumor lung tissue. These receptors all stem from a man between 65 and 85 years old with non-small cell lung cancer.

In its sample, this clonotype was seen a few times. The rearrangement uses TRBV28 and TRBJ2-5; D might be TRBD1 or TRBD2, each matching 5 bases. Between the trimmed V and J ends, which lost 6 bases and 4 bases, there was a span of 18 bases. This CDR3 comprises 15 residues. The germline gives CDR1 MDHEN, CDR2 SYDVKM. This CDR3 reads CASSEPGPLGETQYF. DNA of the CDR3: TGTGCCAGCAGCGAACCGGGACCACTGGGAGAGACCCAGTACTTC. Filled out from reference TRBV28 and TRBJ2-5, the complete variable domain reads DVKVTQSSRYLVKRTGEKVFLECVQDMDHENMFWYRQDPGLGLRLIYFSYDVKMKEKGDIPEGYSVSREKKERFSLILESASTNQTSMYLCASSEPGPLGETQYFGPGTRLLVL.

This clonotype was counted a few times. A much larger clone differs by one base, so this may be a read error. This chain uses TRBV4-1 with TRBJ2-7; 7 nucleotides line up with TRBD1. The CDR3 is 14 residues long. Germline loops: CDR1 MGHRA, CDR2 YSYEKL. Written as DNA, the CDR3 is TGCGCCAGCAGCCAAGGACAGGGCTCCTACGTGCAGTACTTC. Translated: CASSQGQGSYVQYF.

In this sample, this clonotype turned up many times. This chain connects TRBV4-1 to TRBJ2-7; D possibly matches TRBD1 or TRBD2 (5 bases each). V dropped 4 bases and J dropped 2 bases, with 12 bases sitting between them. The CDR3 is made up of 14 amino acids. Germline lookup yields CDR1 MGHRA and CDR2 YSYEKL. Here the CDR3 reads CASSPPGPPYEQYF. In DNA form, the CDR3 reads TGCGCCAGCAGCCCCCCGGGACCCCCCTACGAGCAGTACTTC.

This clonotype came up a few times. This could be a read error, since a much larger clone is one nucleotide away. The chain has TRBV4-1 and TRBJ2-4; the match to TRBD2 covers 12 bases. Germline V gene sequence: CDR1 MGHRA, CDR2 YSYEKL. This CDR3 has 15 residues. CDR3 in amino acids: CASSELAGGLGIQHF. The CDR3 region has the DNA TGCGCCAGCAGCGAGCTAGCGGGGGGGCTGGGCATTCAGCACTTC.

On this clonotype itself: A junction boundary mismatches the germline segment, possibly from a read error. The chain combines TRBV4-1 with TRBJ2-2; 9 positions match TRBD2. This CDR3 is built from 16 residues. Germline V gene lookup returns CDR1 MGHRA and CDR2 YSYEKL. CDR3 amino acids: CVSSLQREAYTGELFF. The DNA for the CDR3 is TGCGTCAGCAGTCTCCAGCGGGAGGCCTATACCGGGGAGCTGTTTTTT.

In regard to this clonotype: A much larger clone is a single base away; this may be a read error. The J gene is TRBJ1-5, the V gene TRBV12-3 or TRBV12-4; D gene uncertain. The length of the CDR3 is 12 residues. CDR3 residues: CANSSDTKPQHF. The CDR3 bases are TGTGCCAACAGTTCCGACACCAAGCCCCAGCATTTT.

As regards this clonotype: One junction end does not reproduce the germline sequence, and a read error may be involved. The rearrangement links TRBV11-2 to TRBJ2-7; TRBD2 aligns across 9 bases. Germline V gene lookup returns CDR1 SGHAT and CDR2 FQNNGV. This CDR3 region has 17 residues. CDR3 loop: CASSFRPLAGSSYEQHF. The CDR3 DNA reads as TGTGCTAGCAGCTTCAGACCCCTAGCGGGGAGCTCCTACGAGCAGCACTTC.

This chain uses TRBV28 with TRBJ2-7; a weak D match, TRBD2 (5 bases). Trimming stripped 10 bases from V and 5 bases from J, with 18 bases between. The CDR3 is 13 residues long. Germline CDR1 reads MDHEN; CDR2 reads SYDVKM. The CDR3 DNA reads TGTGCCAACTCCGAGGGCTATAAGGACGAGCAGTACTTC. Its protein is CANSEGYKDEQYF.

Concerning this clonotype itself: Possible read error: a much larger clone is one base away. CDR3 sequence: CAWSLGELVPEQFF. DNA for the CDR3: TGTGCCTGGAGTCTTGGGGAGCTGGTCCCTGAGCAGTTCTTC. The chain carries TRBV30 and TRBJ2-1; D is possibly TRBD2 (5 bases). This CDR3 comprises 14 residues. V was clipped by 2 bases and J by 9 bases, with 17 bases between them. Per germline, CDR1 GTSNPN and CDR2 SVGIG (reference sequence).

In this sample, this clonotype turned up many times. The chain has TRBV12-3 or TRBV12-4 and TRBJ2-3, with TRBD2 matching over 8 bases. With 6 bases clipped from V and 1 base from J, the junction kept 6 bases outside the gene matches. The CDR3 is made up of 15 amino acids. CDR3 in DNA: TGTGCCAGCAGCCCACAGCGGGGGCGCACAGATACGCAGTATTTT. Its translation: CASSPQRGRTDTQYF.

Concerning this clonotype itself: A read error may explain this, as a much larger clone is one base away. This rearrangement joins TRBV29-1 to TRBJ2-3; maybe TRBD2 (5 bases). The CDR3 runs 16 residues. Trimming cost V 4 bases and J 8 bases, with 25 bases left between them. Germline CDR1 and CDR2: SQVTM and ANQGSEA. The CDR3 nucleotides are TGCAGCGTTGGCGGGCGGGCTTCTTCCTTGGTAGGTACGCAGTATTTT. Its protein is CSVGGRASSLVGTQYF.

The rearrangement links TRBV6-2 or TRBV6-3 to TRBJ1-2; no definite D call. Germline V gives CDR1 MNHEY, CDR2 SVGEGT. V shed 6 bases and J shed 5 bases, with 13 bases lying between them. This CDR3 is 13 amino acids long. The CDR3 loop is CASRGTADYGYTF. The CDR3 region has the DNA TGTGCCAGCAGGGGTACAGCCGATTATGGCTACACCTTC.

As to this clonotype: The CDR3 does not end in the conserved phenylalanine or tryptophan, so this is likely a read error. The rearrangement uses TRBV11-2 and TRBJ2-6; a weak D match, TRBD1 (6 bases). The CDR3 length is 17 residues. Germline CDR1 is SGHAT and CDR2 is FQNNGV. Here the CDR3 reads CASSSRGGSSGANVLTY. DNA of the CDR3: TGCGCCAGCAGCTCCCGAGGGGGTAGCTCTGGGGCCAACGTCCTGACTTAC.

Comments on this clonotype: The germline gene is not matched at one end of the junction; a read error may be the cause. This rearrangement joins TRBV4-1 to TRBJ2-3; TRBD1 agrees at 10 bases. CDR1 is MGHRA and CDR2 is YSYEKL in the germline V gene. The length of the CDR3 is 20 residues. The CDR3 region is CASSQDVGTGTGVSIDPQYF. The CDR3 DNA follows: TGCGCCAGCAGCCAAGACGTGGGGACCGGGACAGGGGTTAGCATAGATCCGCAGTATTTT.

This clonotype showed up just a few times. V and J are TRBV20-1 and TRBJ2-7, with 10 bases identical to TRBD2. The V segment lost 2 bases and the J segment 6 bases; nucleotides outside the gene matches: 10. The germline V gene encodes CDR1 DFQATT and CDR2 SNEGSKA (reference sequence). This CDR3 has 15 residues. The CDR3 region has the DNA TGCAGTGCTAGACCCCCAAGCGGGAGGGCCCTCGAGCAGTACTTC. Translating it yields CSARPPSGRALEQYF.

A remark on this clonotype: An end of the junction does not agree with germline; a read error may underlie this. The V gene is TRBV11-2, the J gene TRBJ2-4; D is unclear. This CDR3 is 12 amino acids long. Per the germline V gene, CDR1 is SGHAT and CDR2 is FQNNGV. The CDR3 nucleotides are TGTGTCAGCAGCTTAACCAAATACATCCAGTACTTC. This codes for CVSSLTKYIQYF.

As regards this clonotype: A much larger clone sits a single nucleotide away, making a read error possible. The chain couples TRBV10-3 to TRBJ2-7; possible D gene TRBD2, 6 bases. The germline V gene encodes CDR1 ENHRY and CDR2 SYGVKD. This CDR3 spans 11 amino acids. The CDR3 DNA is TGTGTCATCAGTGAGTCGGGACTGCAGTACTTC. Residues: CVISESGLQYF.

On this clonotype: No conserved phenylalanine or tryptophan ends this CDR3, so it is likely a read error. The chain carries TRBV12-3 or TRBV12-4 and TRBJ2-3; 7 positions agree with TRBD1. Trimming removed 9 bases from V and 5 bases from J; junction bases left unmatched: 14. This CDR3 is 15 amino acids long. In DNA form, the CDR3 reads TGTGCCAGTAGTCGACAGGGAAATCCTGGAGATACGCAGTATTAT. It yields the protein CASSRQGNPGDTQYY.

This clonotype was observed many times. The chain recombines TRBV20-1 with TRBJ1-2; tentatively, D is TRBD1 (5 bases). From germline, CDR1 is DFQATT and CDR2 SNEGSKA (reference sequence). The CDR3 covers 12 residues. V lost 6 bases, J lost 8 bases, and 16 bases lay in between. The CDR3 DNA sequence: TGCAGTGCCGCGCCCCAGGGCCGGGGCTACACCTTC. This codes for CSAAPQGRGYTF.

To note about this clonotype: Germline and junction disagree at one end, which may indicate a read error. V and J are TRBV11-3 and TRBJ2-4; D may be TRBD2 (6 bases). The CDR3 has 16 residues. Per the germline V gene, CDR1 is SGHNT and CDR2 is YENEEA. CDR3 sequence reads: CASSLNAGLVKNIQHF. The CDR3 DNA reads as TGTGCCAGCAGCTTAAACGCGGGGCTAGTCAAAAACATTCAGCACTTC.

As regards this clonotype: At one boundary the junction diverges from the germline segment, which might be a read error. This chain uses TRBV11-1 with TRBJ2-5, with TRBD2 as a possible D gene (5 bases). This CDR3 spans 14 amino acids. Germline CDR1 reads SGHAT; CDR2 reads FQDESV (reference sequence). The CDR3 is CASTRGNPQETLYF. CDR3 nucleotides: TGTGCCAGCACCCGGGGTAATCCACAAGAGACCCTGTATTTC.

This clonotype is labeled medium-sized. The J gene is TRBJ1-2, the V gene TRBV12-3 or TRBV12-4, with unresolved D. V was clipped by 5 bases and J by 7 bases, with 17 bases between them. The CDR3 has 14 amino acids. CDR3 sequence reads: CASSPRGGSRGYTF. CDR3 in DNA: TGTGCCAGCAGTCCCCGAGGAGGGTCGCGTGGCTACACCTTC.

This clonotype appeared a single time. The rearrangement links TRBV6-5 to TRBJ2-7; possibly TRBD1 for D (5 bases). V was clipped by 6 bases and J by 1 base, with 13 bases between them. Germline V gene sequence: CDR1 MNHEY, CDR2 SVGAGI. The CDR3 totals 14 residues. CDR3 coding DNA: TGTGCCAGCAGAACCGAGAGGACATCCTACGAGCAGTACTTC. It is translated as CASRTERTSYEQYF.

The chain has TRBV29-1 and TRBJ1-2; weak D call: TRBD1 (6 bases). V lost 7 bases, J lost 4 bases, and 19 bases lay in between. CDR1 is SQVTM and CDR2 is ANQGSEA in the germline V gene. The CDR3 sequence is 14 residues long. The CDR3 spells CSDKTQLGAYGYTF. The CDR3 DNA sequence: TGCAGCGACAAGACACAGTTGGGGGCCTATGGCTACACCTTC.

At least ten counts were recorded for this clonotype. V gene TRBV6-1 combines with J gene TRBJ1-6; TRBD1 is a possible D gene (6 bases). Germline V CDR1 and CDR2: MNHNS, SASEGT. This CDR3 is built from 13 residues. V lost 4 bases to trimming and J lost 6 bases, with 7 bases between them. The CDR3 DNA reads TGTGCCAGCAGTGGGGACACTAATTCACCCCTCCACTTT. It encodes CASSGDTNSPLHF.

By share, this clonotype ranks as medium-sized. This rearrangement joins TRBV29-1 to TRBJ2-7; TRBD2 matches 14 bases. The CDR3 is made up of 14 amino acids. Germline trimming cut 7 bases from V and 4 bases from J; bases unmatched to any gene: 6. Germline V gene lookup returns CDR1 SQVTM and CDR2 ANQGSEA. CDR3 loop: CSGGTSGRSYEQYF. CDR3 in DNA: TGCAGCGGGGGGACTAGCGGGAGATCTTACGAGCAGTACTTC.

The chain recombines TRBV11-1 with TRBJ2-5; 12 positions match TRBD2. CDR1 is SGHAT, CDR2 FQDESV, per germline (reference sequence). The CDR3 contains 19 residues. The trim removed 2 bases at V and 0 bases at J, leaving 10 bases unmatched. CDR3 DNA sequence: TGTGCCAGCAGCTTAAGAACGGGACTAGCGGGTTGGTACCAAGAGACCCAGTACTTC. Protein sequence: CASSLRTGLAGWYQETQYF. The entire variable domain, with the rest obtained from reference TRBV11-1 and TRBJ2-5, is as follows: EAEVAQSPRYKITEKSQAVAFWCDPISGHATLYWYRQILGQGPELLVQFQDESVVDDSQLPKDRFSAERLKGVDSTLKIQPAELGDSAMYLCASSLRTGLAGWYQETQYFGPGTRLLVL.